This entry lists 10 T cell receptor beta chains sequenced from one sample in a study of blood T cells in healthy people across ages. A sample-barcoded 5' primer and a J-beta primer mix were used in a second PCR of roughly 7 to 11 cycles. TCRdb re-derived calls from the 5' RACE reads in MiXCR, one entry per CDR3 protein. The table lists fewer than 650,000 distinct CDR3 sequences, approximately 26% of them singletons. This sample was also put to use in a study of T cells of mothers and their children.

Sequenced material: blood. The source is a boy aged 2 to 10 in good health.

This clonotype has only a few counts. The J gene is TRBJ2-7, the V gene TRBV20-1; D possibly corresponds to TRBD1 (7 bases). From germline, CDR1 is DFQATT and CDR2 SNEGSKA (reference sequence). The V end lost 3 bases, the J end lost 3 bases, and 18 bases lay between the germline ends. The CDR3 loop spans 15 amino acids. CDR3 in DNA: TGCAGTGCTAGGGGTCTTCGCGGGGACAGCTACGAGCAGTACTTC. It is translated as CSARGLRGDSYEQYF.

V gene TRBV3-1 combines with J gene TRBJ2-5; maybe TRBD1 (6 bases). Germline loops: CDR1 LGHDT, CDR2 YNNKEL (reference sequence). With 4 bases removed from V and 3 bases from J, the gap between germline ends came to 9 bases. The CDR3 contains 13 residues. The CDR3 DNA sequence: TGTGCCAGCAGCCGGGGACAAAAAGAGACCCAGTACTTC. Its protein product is CASSRGQKETQYF.

The table lists this clonotype with a few counts. This rearrangement joins TRBV7-8 to TRBJ1-2, with TRBD1 as a possible D gene (5 bases). The V end was cut by 0 bases, the J end by 0 bases, with 14 bases between. Germline V gene lookup returns CDR1 SGHVS and CDR2 FQNEAQ. The length of the CDR3 is 17 residues. The CDR3: CASSLATTARSNYGYTF. The CDR3 DNA follows: TGTGCCAGCAGCTTAGCGACGACAGCGCGTTCTAACTATGGCTACACCTTC. Full variable domain (rest looked up from reference TRBV7-8 and TRBJ1-2): GAGVSQSPRYKVAKRGQDVALRCDPISGHVSLFWYQQALGQGPEFLTYFQNEAQLDKSGLPSDRFFAERPEGSVSTLKIQRTQQEDSAVYLCASSLATTARSNYGYTFGSGTRLTVV.

This clonotype was observed a few times. The rearrangement uses TRBV5-1 and TRBJ2-7; D is perhaps TRBD2 (6 bases). With 3 bases removed from V and 1 base from J, the gap between germline ends came to 14 bases. The CDR3 loop spans 15 amino acids. Germline V gives CDR1 SGHRS, CDR2 YFSETQ. The CDR3 DNA follows: TGCGCCAGCAGCTCGACCCGGGACTCATCCTACGAGCAGTACTTC. Protein product: CASSSTRDSSYEQYF.

This clonotype was found a few times. The chain links TRBV6-6 to TRBJ2-7, with no clear D. V dropped 6 bases and J dropped 5 bases, with 8 bases sitting between them. The germline CDR1 and CDR2 sequences are MNHNY and SVGAGI (reference sequence). This CDR3 has 11 amino acids. The CDR3 coding sequence is TGTGCCAGCAGAAGTCGGGACGAGCAGTACTTC. Translation: CASRSRDEQYF.

This clonotype was seen only a few times. The rearrangement links TRBV18 to TRBJ2-2, with TRBD1 matching 7 bases. CDR3 size: 15 residues. Trimming took 2 bases from V and 4 from J; bases not matched to a gene: 4. Germline CDR1 reads KGHSH; CDR2 reads LQKENI. The CDR3 DNA reads TGTGCCAGCTCACCATCGACAGGGACCACCGGGGAGCTGTTTTTT. Encoded protein: CASSPSTGTTGELFF.

This clonotype showed up many times. The chain uses TRBV9 and TRBJ2-5; 9 nucleotides line up with TRBD2. This CDR3 is built from 13 residues. J gave up 13 bases and V 1 base, and 8 bases lay outside the gene matches. CDR1 and CDR2 (germline): SGDLS, YYNGEE. CDR3 in DNA: TGTGCCAGCAGCGTAACGGCGGGGGGGCCCCGGTACTTC. Translation gives CASSVTAGGPRYF.

This clonotype was found once. As the CDR3 is not closed by the conserved phenylalanine or tryptophan, this likely results from a read error. The chain has TRBV19 and TRBJ2-1, with D unresolved. CDR1 and CDR2 from the germline V gene are LNHDA and SQIVND (reference sequence). The CDR3 has 13 residues. Trimming stripped 4 bases from V and 7 bases from J, with 11 bases between. CDR3 residues: CASSSPTRNEQFS. The CDR3 DNA reads TGTGCCAGTAGTAGTCCGACCCGGAATGAGCAGTTCTCC.

This clonotype was counted only a few times. The chain couples TRBV10-3 to TRBJ2-1; 10 bases are shared with TRBD2. V was pared by 0 bases and J by 4 bases, with 18 bases of the junction left unmatched. The germline CDR1 and CDR2 sequences are ENHRY and SYGVKD. The CDR3 loop spans 21 amino acids. This CDR3 reads CAISESGLAGATPRLYNEQFF. The DNA for the CDR3 is TGTGCCATCAGTGAGTCTGGCCTAGCGGGAGCGACACCTAGGCTGTACAATGAGCAGTTCTTC.

This clonotype was counted between two and nine times. V gene TRBV9 combines with J gene TRBJ1-3; 7 bases are shared with TRBD1. CDR1 is SGDLS, CDR2 YYNGEE, per germline. V was pared by 0 bases and J by 3 bases, with 0 bases of the junction left unmatched. The CDR3 has 14 amino acids. DNA of the CDR3: TGTGCCAGCAGCGTAGGGGACAGTGGAAACACCATATATTTT. This sequence encodes CASSVGDSGNTIYF.